These 28 T cell receptor beta chains were all obtained from the same sample, sequenced in a study of beta chain features in type 1 diabetes. Study observations and caveats: TCRB CDR3s were moderately but significantly shorter in Type 1 diabetes patients in all four CD4+ subsets.

What these receptors recognize is not known. The study reverse transcribed the entire isolated RNA, so it sequenced expressed TCRB transcripts. Repertoires were generated with immunoSEQ multiplex PCR, while TCRdb's copy carries only in-frame clones and drops some. Of over 100,000 clones listed, roughly 17% were seen once; the top ten hold over 2%. The sample taken for sequencing was central memory CD4+ T cells from blood. Receptor source: a man aged 30 to 39 with type 1 diabetes.

This clone was observed a few times. The rearrangement uses TRBV7-2 and TRBJ2-4; D could derive from TRBD1 or TRBD2 (7 bases each). Trimming took 5 bases from V and 9 from J, leaving 20 bases between them. Germline lookup yields CDR1 SGHTA and CDR2 FQGNSA. The CDR3 runs to 15 residues. The CDR3 DNA reads as TGTGCCAGCAGCCGGGGGGACAGATTTGTAAGCATTCAGTACTTC. Its protein is CASSRGDRFVSIQYF.

This clone has more than one count but fewer than ten. J is TRBJ2-1 and V is TRBV12-5; the D gene is possibly TRBD2 (5 bases). The CDR3 extends over 16 amino acids. Germline CDR1 LGHNT, CDR2 FRNRAP. Trimming cost V 0 bases and J 8 bases, with 17 bases left between them. CDR3 coding DNA: TGTGCTAGTGGTTTGGTATGGCAGTCGGGGTGGGATGAGCAGTTCTTC. It specifies CASGLVWQSGWDEQFF.

This clone has a handful of counts. The V call is TRBV4-2, the J call TRBJ1-4, with 8 bases aligning to TRBD1. Germline CDR1 is LGHNA and CDR2 is YNFKEQ. The CDR3 loop spans 14 amino acids. The V and J ends lost 4 bases and 7 bases, in that order; junction bases with no gene match: 5. CDR3 sequence (DNA): TGTGCCAGCAGCCCACAGGGGGTGGCTGAAAAACTGTTTTTT. Amino acid sequence: CASSPQGVAEKLFF.

This chain joins TRBV28 and TRBJ2-7, with 9 positions matching TRBD1. Germline assignment: CDR1 MDHEN and CDR2 SYDVKM. The CDR3 sequence is 15 residues long. Trimming took 1 base from V and 5 from J; bases not matched to a gene: 6. CDR3 sequence: CASSLSGTGTHEQYF. The CDR3 DNA sequence: TGTGCCAGCAGTTTATCCGGGACAGGGACCCACGAGCAGTACTTC.

This clone was detected only a few times. This rearrangement joins TRBV7-9 to TRBJ2-6, with 7 bases fitting TRBD1. The CDR3 is made up of 14 amino acids. From germline, CDR1 is SEHNR and CDR2 FQNEAQ (reference sequence). V dropped 0 bases and J dropped 15; count of bases not matched to a gene: 8. CDR3 sequence: CASSLAGTERALTF. The CDR3 DNA sequence: TGTGCCAGCAGCTTAGCGGGGACAGAGCGAGCCCTGACTTTC.

V and J are TRBV5-4 and TRBJ1-6; 7 nucleotides line up with TRBD1. The J segment lost 8 bases and the V segment lost 6 bases, leaving 8 bases of the junction unmatched. In germline, CDR1 is SGHNT, CDR2 YYREEE (reference sequence). The CDR3 contains 14 residues. CDR3 in DNA: TGTGCCAGCAAGGTACAGGGGATCGATTCACCCCTCCACTTT. This translates into CASKVQGIDSPLHF.

Only a few counts were recorded for this clone. The genes are TRBV5-1 and TRBJ2-5, with D tentatively TRBD2 (5 bases). The CDR3 extends over 14 amino acids. The V end was cut by 1 base, the J end by 2 bases, with 9 bases between. CDR1 SGHRS and CDR2 YFSETQ come from the germline V gene. As DNA, the CDR3 is TGCGCCAGCAGCTTGACGGGGTTTCAAGAGACCCAGTACTTC. Amino acids: CASSLTGFQETQYF.

V is TRBV4-3 and J is TRBJ1-2; D might be TRBD1 (5 bases). V lost 0 bases and J 6 bases, leaving 11 bases between the germline ends. This CDR3 is built from 14 residues. From germline, CDR1 is LGHNA and CDR2 YSLEER. In DNA form, the CDR3 reads TGCGCCAGCAGCCAAGATCACAGGTCGGATGGCTACACCTTC. Protein sequence: CASSQDHRSDGYTF.

The chain recombines TRBV9 with TRBJ1-2, with D possibly TRBD1 on 6 matching bases. The CDR3 length is 14 residues. The germline V gene encodes CDR1 SGDLS and CDR2 YYNGEE. Trimming pared 4 bases from V and 5 bases from J, leaving 15 bases between. CDR3 nucleotides: TGTGCCAGCAGCCAACGGGACATGATATATGGCTACACCTTC. It specifies CASSQRDMIYGYTF.

This clone came up a few times. J is TRBJ2-7 and V is TRBV18; tentative D call: TRBD2 (6 bases). The CDR3 spans 16 residues. The V end lost 3 bases, the J end lost 2 bases, and 17 bases lay between the germline ends. The germline V gene encodes CDR1 KGHSH and CDR2 LQKENI. CDR3 sequence reads: CASSPRGGQGPYEQYF. In DNA form, the CDR3 reads TGTGCCAGCTCACCTCGGGGAGGCCAAGGCCCCTACGAGCAGTACTTC.

This clone was detected many times. The chain uses TRBV25-1 and TRBJ2-7; weak D call: TRBD1 (6 bases). The V gene's germline CDR1 is MGHDK and CDR2 SYGVNS. With 6 bases removed from V and 0 bases from J, the gap between germline ends came to 9 bases. The CDR3 totals 13 residues. The CDR3 is CASRKDSSYEQYF. CDR3 coding DNA: TGTGCCAGCAGGAAGGACAGCTCCTACGAGCAGTACTTC.

Details on this clone: At one end, the junction sequence differs from germline, possibly due to a read error. The chain has TRBV7-2 and TRBJ2-7; no reliable D call. Germline V lookup: CDR1 SGHTA, CDR2 FQGNSA. The length of the CDR3 is 15 residues. The CDR3 sequence: CASSLARSVHYERYF. The CDR3 region has the DNA TGTGCCAGCAGCTTAGCGCGGAGCGTCCACTACGAGCGGTACTTC. The entire variable domain, with the rest obtained from reference TRBV7-2 and TRBJ2-7, is as follows: GAGVSQSPSNKVTEKGKDVELRCDPISGHTALYWYRQSLGQGLEFLIYFQGNSAPDKSGLPSDRFSAERTGGSVSTLTIQRTQQEDSAVYLCASSLARSVHYERYFGPGTRLTVT.

This clone was picked up a small number of times. The V and J genes are TRBV7-2 and TRBJ1-1; TRBD1 is a possible D gene (5 bases). This CDR3 spans 15 amino acids. From germline, CDR1 is SGHTA and CDR2 FQGNSA. Trimming cost V 4 bases and J 5 bases, with 17 bases left between them. In DNA form, the CDR3 reads TGTGCCAGCAGCTCGTTTAAGGGGAGGCATACTGAAGCTTTCTTT. This sequence encodes CASSSFKGRHTEAFF.

This clone came up a few times. The chain couples TRBV7-6 to TRBJ2-3; D is perhaps TRBD2 (5 bases). Trimming pared 0 bases from V and 6 bases from J, leaving 10 bases between. Germline V gene data show CDR1 as SGHVS and CDR2 as FNYEAQ. The CDR3 is 14 residues long. The CDR3: CASSLATGIDTQYF. CDR3 DNA: TGTGCCAGCAGCTTAGCTACGGGAATCGATACGCAGTATTTT.

This sequence joins TRBV2 and TRBJ2-3; TRBD1 or TRBD2 may be the D gene (5 bases each). CDR1 and CDR2 from the germline V gene are SNHLY and FYNNEI. This CDR3 has 15 amino acids. V was trimmed by 4 bases and J by 1 base, leaving 12 bases between them. The CDR3 loop is CASSAYGTGTDTQYF. The CDR3 DNA follows: TGTGCCAGCAGTGCATACGGGACGGGCACAGATACGCAGTATTTT.

The V call is TRBV11-2, the J call TRBJ2-3; unclear D gene. The CDR3 covers 17 residues. V shed 1 base and J shed 0 bases, with 14 bases lying between them. Per germline, CDR1 SGHAT and CDR2 FQNNGV. Here the CDR3 DNA reads TGTGCCAGCAGCTTAGTTCCCTCTATCTACAGCACAGATACGCAGTATTTT. Amino acids: CASSLVPSIYSTDTQYF. The whole variable domain, filled in from reference TRBV11-2 and TRBJ2-3, reads EAGVAQSPRYKIIEKRQSVAFWCNPISGHATLYWYQQILGQGPKLLIQFQNNGVVDDSQLPKDRFSAERLKGVDSTLKIQPAKLEDSAVYLCASSLVPSIYSTDTQYFGPGTRLTVL.

The J gene is TRBJ2-2, the V gene TRBV7-2; no definite D call. Between the trimmed V and J ends, which lost 7 bases and 3 bases, there was a span of 6 bases. This CDR3 is built from 12 residues. Germline CDR1 and CDR2: SGHTA and FQGNSA. The CDR3 reads CASTYYTGELFF. The CDR3 coding sequence is TGTGCCAGCACCTATTACACCGGGGAGCTGTTTTTT. Together with reference TRBV7-2 and TRBJ2-2, the CDR3 gives the full variable domain: GAGVSQSPSNKVTEKGKDVELRCDPISGHTALYWYRQSLGQGLEFLIYFQGNSAPDKSGLPSDRFSAERTGGSVSTLTIQRTQQEDSAVYLCASTYYTGELFFGEGSRLTVL.

The sample holds one count of this clone. V and J are TRBV6-4 and TRBJ2-1; D may match TRBD1 or TRBD2 (5 bases each). The CDR3 runs 15 residues. Looked up from germline, CDR1 is MRHNA and CDR2 is SNTAGT. Trimming stripped 5 bases from V and 7 bases from J, with 18 bases between. The CDR3 here is CASSIDSWGSNEQFF. The DNA for the CDR3 is TGTGCCAGCAGTATCGACAGTTGGGGGTCGAATGAGCAGTTCTTC.

This clone was found many times. The genes are TRBV10-3 and TRBJ1-2, with D perhaps matching TRBD1 (5 bases). CDR1 is ENHRY and CDR2 is SYGVKD in the germline V gene. CDR3 length equals 14 residues. Deletions cut 2 bases from V and 3 bases from J, with 10 bases between. The CDR3 DNA reads as TGTGCCATCAGTGAGCGGGCCAGGGACTATGGCTACACCTTC. As protein: CAISERARDYGYTF.

There are many counts of this clone. This chain connects TRBV11-2 to TRBJ2-3; TRBD2 agrees at 8 bases. V lost 5 bases to trimming and J lost 4 bases; unmatched junction nucleotides: 8. The CDR3 spans 15 residues. Germline V gene data show CDR1 as SGHAT and CDR2 as FQNNGV. The CDR3: CASSEPGLGADTQYF. The CDR3, as DNA: TGTGCCAGCAGCGAACCGGGACTAGGGGCAGATACGCAGTATTTT.

This clone came up a few times. The chain is built from TRBV5-1 and TRBJ2-5; D gene uncertain. V was pared by 2 bases and J by 5 bases, with 7 bases between. The V gene's germline CDR1 is SGHRS and CDR2 YFSETQ. This CDR3 comprises 12 residues. The DNA for the CDR3 is TGCGCCAGCAGCTTCGTTGGGGAGACCCAGTACTTC. Its translation: CASSFVGETQYF.

The rearrangement links TRBV2 to TRBJ1-5; weak D call: TRBD1 (6 bases). With 4 bases removed from V and 0 bases from J, the gap between germline ends came to 13 bases. The germline gives CDR1 SNHLY, CDR2 FYNNEI. CDR3 length: 16 residues. CDR3 region: CASSGTGHNSNQPQHF. The CDR3 coding sequence is TGTGCCAGCAGTGGAACGGGACACAATAGCAATCAGCCCCAGCATTTT.

There are a few counts of this clone. The V and J genes are TRBV11-2 and TRBJ2-5; a possible D gene is TRBD1 (6 bases). The germline V and J ends were trimmed by 5 bases and 5 bases, with 21 bases remaining between them. Germline CDR1 and CDR2: SGHAT and FQNNGV. The CDR3 is made up of 16 amino acids. CDR3 DNA: TGTGCCAGCAGCACCCAACAGGGACCATTGGGGGAGACCCAGTACTTC. Its protein is CASSTQQGPLGETQYF.

The rearrangement links TRBV28 to TRBJ2-1; D gene uncertain. Germline assignment: CDR1 MDHEN and CDR2 SYDVKM. The V gene lost 3 bases and the J gene lost 9 bases, with 18 bases spanning the gap. The CDR3 contains 15 residues. Here the CDR3 reads CASSFSGGPPGEQFF. The CDR3 DNA is TGTGCCAGCAGTTTTTCGGGCGGACCTCCGGGTGAGCAGTTCTTC. Combining the CDR3 with reference TRBV28 and TRBJ2-1 gives the whole variable domain DVKVTQSSRYLVKRTGEKVFLECVQDMDHENMFWYRQDPGLGLRLIYFSYDVKMKEKGDIPEGYSVSREKKERFSLILESASTNQTSMYLCASSFSGGPPGEQFFGPGTRLTVL.

The chain recombines TRBV5-1 with TRBJ1-2; no definite D call. Between the trimmed V and J ends, which lost 7 bases and 5 bases, there was a span of 15 bases. Germline V lookup: CDR1 SGHRS, CDR2 YFSETQ. The CDR3 is 13 residues long. The CDR3 sequence: CASSLYLGYGYTF. The DNA for the CDR3 is TGCGCCAGCTCTCTTTACTTGGGTTATGGCTACACCTTC.

This chain connects TRBV29-1 to TRBJ1-6; no firm D call. This CDR3 has 14 amino acids. The germline V and J ends were trimmed by 6 bases and 9 bases, with 18 bases remaining between them. CDR1 is SQVTM, CDR2 ANQGSEA, per germline. The CDR3 sequence is CSVDDGIWGSPLHF. CDR3 nucleotide sequence: TGCAGCGTCGACGACGGAATTTGGGGTTCACCCCTCCACTTT. Together with reference TRBV29-1 and TRBJ1-6, the CDR3 gives the full variable domain: SAVISQKPSRDICQRGTSLTIQCQVDSQVTMMFWYRQQPGQSLTLIATANQGSEATYESGFVIDKFPISRPNLTFSTLTVSNMSPEDSSIYLCSVDDGIWGSPLHFGNGTRLTVT.

J is TRBJ2-2 and V is TRBV29-1; perhaps TRBD1 as D (7 bases). V shed 4 bases and J shed 5 bases, with 14 bases lying between them. The CDR3 extends over 14 amino acids. Germline lookup yields CDR1 SQVTM and CDR2 ANQGSEA. CDR3 region: CSVVRQGGTGELFF. The CDR3 nucleotides read TGCAGCGTTGTTAGACAGGGAGGTACCGGGGAGCTGTTTTTT.

Comment on this clone: This may come from a read error, since a much larger clone is one base off. This sample also contains other DNA sequences that code for the same CDR3. J is TRBJ2-5 and V is TRBV7-2; 11 nucleotides align to TRBD2. Germline CDR1 SGHTA, CDR2 FQGNSA. There are 13 residues in the CDR3. The trim removed 8 bases at V and 5 bases at J, leaving 4 bases unmatched. The CDR3 DNA is TGTGCCAGCGAGGCTAGCGGGGGGGAGACCCAGTACTTC. Translating gives CASEASGGETQYF. Combining the CDR3 with reference TRBV7-2 and TRBJ2-5 gives the whole variable domain GAGVSQSPSNKVTEKGKDVELRCDPISGHTALYWYRQSLGQGLEFLIYFQGNSAPDKSGLPSDRFSAERTGGSVSTLTIQRTQQEDSAVYLCASEASGGETQYFGPGTRLLVL.